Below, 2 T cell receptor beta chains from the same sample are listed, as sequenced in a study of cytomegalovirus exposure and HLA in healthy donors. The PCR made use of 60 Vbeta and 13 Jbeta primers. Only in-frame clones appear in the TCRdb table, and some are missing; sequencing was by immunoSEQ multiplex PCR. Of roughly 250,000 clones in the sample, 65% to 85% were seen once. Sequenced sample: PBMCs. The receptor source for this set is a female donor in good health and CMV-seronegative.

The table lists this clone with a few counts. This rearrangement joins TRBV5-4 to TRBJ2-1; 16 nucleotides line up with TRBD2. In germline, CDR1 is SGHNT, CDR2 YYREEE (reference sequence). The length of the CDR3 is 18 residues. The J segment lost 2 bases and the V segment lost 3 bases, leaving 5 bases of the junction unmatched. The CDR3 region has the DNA TGTGCCAGCAGCTCGGGGACTAGCGGGAGGGCCCCCTACAATGAGCAGTTCTTC. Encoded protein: CASSSGTSGRAPYNEQFF.

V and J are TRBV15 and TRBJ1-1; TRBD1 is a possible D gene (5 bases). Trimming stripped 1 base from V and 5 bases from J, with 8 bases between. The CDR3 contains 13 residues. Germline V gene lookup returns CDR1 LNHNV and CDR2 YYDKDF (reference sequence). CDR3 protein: CATSRGQGTEAFF. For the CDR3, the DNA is TGTGCCACCAGCAGAGGGCAGGGAACTGAAGCTTTCTTT.